Shown below are 27 T cell receptor beta chains from a single sample sequenced in a study of OX40 agonist ivuxolimab in advanced cancers. Clones were sequenced by immunoSEQ multiplex PCR, and TCRdb holds only the in-frame ones, with some missing. The repertoire has about 120,000 clones, 80% to 90% of them found once; the top ten carry around 0.53%. The source was CD4+ or CD8+ T cells sorted from blood, collected in a trial of the OX40 agonist ivuxolimab. These TCRs come from an adult with an advanced solid tumor such as melanoma, head and neck, liver or kidney cancer.

This clone occurred a few times. J is TRBJ1-5 and V is TRBV7-9, with 9 bases fitting TRBD1. Germline CDR1 reads SEHNR; CDR2 reads FQNEAQ (reference sequence). There are 15 residues in the CDR3. V trimming: 4 bases; J trimming: 1 base; junction bases outside the gene matches: 2. CDR3 in amino acids: CASSSGQGSNQPQHF. As DNA, the CDR3 is TGTGCCAGCAGCTCTGGACAGGGGAGCAATCAGCCCCAGCATTTT.

As concerns this clone: Its ends do not fully match the called genes, so a read error is possible. The rearrangement links TRBV20-1 to TRBJ2-7, with 9 bases matching TRBD1. This CDR3 is 10 amino acids long. Germline loops: CDR1 DFQATT, CDR2 SNEGSKA (reference sequence). The CDR3 DNA is TGCAGTGCCCTGGGACAGGGCCTGGGCTTC. Its protein product is CSALGQGLGF.

The V call is TRBV6-5, the J call TRBJ1-2; D is unresolved. This CDR3 region has 11 residues. Trimming removed 3 bases at V and 3 bases at J, with 2 bases between. CDR1 and CDR2 (germline): MNHEY, SVGAGI. CDR3 region: CASSYYYGYTF. The CDR3 nucleotides read TGTGCCAGCAGTTATTACTATGGCTACACCTTC.

The CDR3 is CASSNQLATNEKLFF. The CDR3 DNA reads as TGTGCCAGCAGCAACCAGTTGGCAACTAATGAAAAACTGTTTTTT. V and J are TRBV7-8 and TRBJ1-4; D gene uncertain. The V gene's germline CDR1 is SGHVS and CDR2 FQNEAQ. Trimming removed 5 bases at V and 0 bases at J, with 10 bases between. There are 15 residues in the CDR3. Full variable domain (outside the CDR3, taken from reference TRBV7-8 and TRBJ1-4): GAGVSQSPRYKVAKRGQDVALRCDPISGHVSLFWYQQALGQGPEFLTYFQNEAQLDKSGLPSDRFFAERPEGSVSTLKIQRTQQEDSAVYLCASSNQLATNEKLFFGSGTQLSVL.

The chain combines TRBV28 with TRBJ1-3; no clear D gene. Per germline, CDR1 MDHEN and CDR2 SYDVKM. The CDR3 contains 14 residues. Trimming took 7 bases from V and 2 from J, leaving 12 bases between them. The CDR3 nucleotides read TGTGCCAGCACTTCTGTGGTGGCTGGAAACACCATATATTTT. Translating it yields CASTSVVAGNTIYF.

The chain recombines TRBV23-1 with TRBJ2-5; D uncertain. TRBV23-1 falls under the ORF class, with uncertain function. The CDR3 runs 16 residues. V was clipped by 0 bases and J by 1 base, with 12 bases between them. Written as DNA, the CDR3 is TGCGCCAGCAGTCAATCAAATCTAGTCGGCCAAGAGACCCAGTACTTC. Translation gives CASSQSNLVGQETQYF.

The J gene is TRBJ1-1, the V gene TRBV27; D call uncertain. The CDR3 consists of 13 residues. V lost 3 bases and J 11 bases, leaving 16 bases between the germline ends. CDR1 and CDR2 from the germline V gene are MNHEY and SMNVEV (reference sequence). CDR3 DNA: TGTGCCAGCAGTTTCTCGGACCGGCCTCCGGCTTTCTTT. It specifies CASSFSDRPPAFF.

DNA of the CDR3: TGTGCCAGCAGCTCAACCGGGACTAGCGGGCAAGAGACCCAGTACTTC. Amino acid sequence: CASSSTGTSGQETQYF. The chain recombines TRBV7-9 with TRBJ2-5; TRBD2 agrees at 12 bases. The CDR3 is made up of 16 amino acids. The germline CDR1 and CDR2 sequences are SEHNR and FQNEAQ (reference sequence). V lost 4 bases, J lost 2 bases, and 5 bases stayed unmatched. The full variable domain, with the rest looked up from reference TRBV7-9 and TRBJ2-5, is DTGVSQNPRHKITKRGQNVTFRCDPISEHNRLYWYRQTLGQGPEFLTYFQNEAQLEKSRLLSDRFSAERPKGSFSTLEIQRTEQGDSAMYLCASSSTGTSGQETQYFGPGTRLLVL.

The V gene is TRBV5-5, the J gene TRBJ1-2, with D uncertain. CDR1 SGHKS and CDR2 YYEKEE come from the germline V gene (reference sequence). Deletions cut 0 bases from V and 4 bases from J, with 7 bases between. The CDR3 is made up of 13 amino acids. The CDR3 bases are TGTGCCAGCAGCTTGGGGGGAGGCTATGGCTACACCTTC. It translates to CASSLGGGYGYTF.

This rearrangement joins TRBV7-9 to TRBJ1-4; D ambiguous. V was trimmed by 5 bases and J by 8 bases, leaving 18 bases between them. The CDR3 contains 15 residues. Per germline, CDR1 SEHNR and CDR2 FQNEAQ (reference sequence). CDR3 protein: CASSPKRREIEKLFF. The CDR3 region has the DNA TGTGCCAGCAGCCCGAAACGCCGGGAGATAGAAAAACTGTTTTTT.

The chain recombines TRBV19 with TRBJ2-5, with 7 bases aligning to TRBD2. The CDR3 sequence is 15 residues long. V gave up 0 bases and J gave up 4 bases; unmatched junction bases: 5. Per the germline V gene, CDR1 is LNHDA and CDR2 is SQIVND (reference sequence). CDR3 bases: TGTGCCAGTAGTATAGATCTAACGGGGGGAGAGACCCAGTACTTC. Encoded protein: CASSIDLTGGETQYF.

The rearrangement joins TRBV28 to TRBJ1-2, with D perhaps matching TRBD1 (6 bases). Per germline, CDR1 MDHEN and CDR2 SYDVKM. This CDR3 has 11 amino acids. V was clipped by 8 bases and J by 8 bases, with 12 bases between them. CDR3 bases: TGTGCCAGCGGCGGGGGCCGGGGCTACACCTTC. Amino acids: CASGGGRGYTF.

The chain employs TRBV28 and TRBJ1-5; 7 bases are a match to TRBD1. This CDR3 has 15 amino acids. The V segment lost 6 bases and the J segment 4 bases; nucleotides outside the gene matches: 9. Germline values: CDR1 MDHEN, CDR2 SYDVKM. The CDR3 loop is CASRIQGQTNQPQHF. The CDR3, as DNA: TGTGCCAGCAGGATTCAGGGACAGACAAATCAGCCCCAGCATTTT.

The CDR3, as DNA: TGTGCCAGCTCAGTTTCAGCAGGCCTATCCTACGAGCAGTACTTC. Encoded protein: CASSVSAGLSYEQYF. The V and J genes are TRBV18 and TRBJ2-7; D not resolved. Trimming cost V 5 bases and J 1 base, with 15 bases left between them. The CDR3 length is 15 residues. Looked up from germline, CDR1 is KGHSH and CDR2 is LQKENI.

The chain joins TRBV19 to TRBJ1-4, with 8 nucleotides matching TRBD1. Germline V gene sequence: CDR1 LNHDA, CDR2 SQIVND (reference sequence). CDR3 size: 14 residues. The J segment lost 3 bases and the V segment lost 4 bases, leaving 1 base of the junction unmatched. CDR3 in amino acids: CASSTQGANEKLFF. CDR3 sequence (DNA): TGTGCCAGTAGTACACAGGGGGCTAATGAAAAACTGTTTTTT.

The V gene is TRBV28, the J gene TRBJ2-7, with 8 bases identical to TRBD2. CDR1 and CDR2 (germline): MDHEN, SYDVKM. The J segment lost 0 bases and the V segment lost 5 bases, leaving 9 bases of the junction unmatched. The CDR3 extends over 16 amino acids. The CDR3 DNA sequence: TGTGCCAGCAGTAAGCCTCCGGGGGGGAGCTCCTACGAGCAGTACTTC. Amino acids: CASSKPPGGSSYEQYF. Filled out from reference TRBV28 and TRBJ2-7, the complete variable domain reads DVKVTQSSRYLVKRTGEKVFLECVQDMDHENMFWYRQDPGLGLRLIYFSYDVKMKEKGDIPEGYSVSREKKERFSLILESASTNQTSMYLCASSKPPGGSSYEQYFGPGTRLTVT.

In its sample, this clone was seen a few times. CDR3 residues: CASSRRFQETQYF. In nucleotides, the CDR3 is TGTGCCAGCAGCCGACGGTTCCAAGAGACCCAGTACTTC. This sequence joins TRBV7-6 and TRBJ2-5; D is unresolved. The V and J ends lost 5 bases and 1 base respectively, with 8 bases between them. Germline CDR1 is SGHVS and CDR2 is FNYEAQ. The CDR3 is 13 residues long.

The chain has TRBV30 and TRBJ1-5; D may be TRBD1 (5 bases). Trimming took off 2 bases at V and 4 bases at J, with 12 bases between the two ends. Germline CDR1 is GTSNPN and CDR2 is SVGIG (reference sequence). This CDR3 is built from 14 residues. The CDR3, as DNA: TGTGCCTGGAGTACCCTGACAGAGAATCAGCCCCAGCATTTT. Protein sequence: CAWSTLTENQPQHF.

The J gene is TRBJ1-1, the V gene TRBV5-1; D unclear. Germline values: CDR1 SGHRS, CDR2 YFSETQ. The CDR3 covers 13 residues. With 6 bases removed from V and 5 bases from J, the gap between germline ends came to 14 bases. CDR3 nucleotide sequence: TGCGCCAGCACGGCCGAAGGGTTAACTGAAGCTTTCTTT. As protein: CASTAEGLTEAFF.

The rearrangement uses TRBV7-9 and TRBJ2-7, with a weak D call TRBD1 (5 bases). Deletions cut 1 base from V and 3 bases from J, with 7 bases between. CDR3 length equals 13 residues. The V gene's germline CDR1 is SEHNR and CDR2 FQNEAQ (reference sequence). CDR3 sequence (DNA): TGTGCCAGCAGCTTAGGGGGCCGCTACGAGCAGTACTTC. It yields the protein CASSLGGRYEQYF.

This chain uses TRBV7-2 with TRBJ2-5, with a tentative D call TRBD1 (5 bases). V was trimmed by 4 bases and J by 1 base, leaving 13 bases between them. This CDR3 has 15 amino acids. Germline values: CDR1 SGHTA, CDR2 FQGNSA. This chain's CDR3 is CASSSHRRLQETQYF. DNA for the CDR3: TGTGCCAGCAGCTCTCACAGGAGACTCCAAGAGACCCAGTACTTC. Complete variable domain (other parts from reference TRBV7-2 and TRBJ2-5): GAGVSQSPSNKVTEKGKDVELRCDPISGHTALYWYRQSLGQGLEFLIYFQGNSAPDKSGLPSDRFSAERTGGSVSTLTIQRTQQEDSAVYLCASSSHRRLQETQYFGPGTRLLVL.

The chain is built from TRBV10-3 and TRBJ1-5, with D tentatively TRBD1 (5 bases). Germline values: CDR1 ENHRY, CDR2 SYGVKD. The V end was cut by 2 bases, the J end by 0 bases, with 8 bases between. The CDR3 contains 15 residues. DNA for the CDR3: TGTGCCATCAGTGAGCTGGGGGGTAGCAATCAGCCCCAGCATTTT. This codes for CAISELGGSNQPQHF.

V gene TRBV30 combines with J gene TRBJ2-3; the match to TRBD1 covers 7 bases. J gave up 5 bases and V 4 bases, and 6 bases lay outside the gene matches. This CDR3 region has 13 residues. Looked up from germline, CDR1 is GTSNPN and CDR2 is SVGIG (reference sequence). CDR3 residues: CAWKKGAEDTQYF. The CDR3 region has the DNA TGTGCCTGGAAAAAGGGGGCGGAAGATACGCAGTATTTT.

The count of this clone is one. The CDR3 DNA is TGTGCCTCCCTGGTAGTTGCCGCAACTAATGAAAAACTGTTTTTT. Translating gives CASLVVAATNEKLFF. The V call is TRBV30, the J call TRBJ1-4; D ambiguous. Germline CDR1 and CDR2: GTSNPN and SVGIG (reference sequence). Trimming stripped 7 bases from V and 0 bases from J, with 15 bases between. The CDR3 runs 15 residues.

The J gene is TRBJ1-1, the V gene TRBV7-2, with D tentatively TRBD1 (6 bases). Germline V gives CDR1 SGHTA, CDR2 FQGNSA. This CDR3 is built from 13 residues. Trimming took 2 bases from V and 4 from J, leaving 8 bases between them. CDR3 nucleotide sequence: TGTGCCAGCAGCTTAAAGGGGGGCACTGAAGCTTTCTTT. Protein: CASSLKGGTEAFF.

The chain recombines TRBV30 with TRBJ2-7; possible D gene TRBD2, 5 bases. Germline loops: CDR1 GTSNPN, CDR2 SVGIG (reference sequence). V was cut by 3 bases and J by 4 bases, with 10 bases left in between. CDR3 length: 12 amino acids. The CDR3 bases are TGTGCCTGGAGCCCGAGGGATTACGAGCAGTACTTC. Its protein is CAWSPRDYEQYF.

The CDR3 is CASSPPGGSGNTIYF. Written as DNA, the CDR3 is TGTGCCAGCTCACCACCGGGAGGCTCTGGAAACACCATATATTTT. V gene TRBV18 combines with J gene TRBJ1-3; D ambiguous. CDR1 KGHSH and CDR2 LQKENI come from the germline V gene. V was shortened by 0 bases and J by 0 bases, with 6 bases between the two germline ends. The CDR3 runs 15 residues.